Listed below are T cell receptor beta chains from one sample, sequenced in a study of blood T cell repertoires in COVID-19. Some clones are missing from TCRdb's copy, which holds only in-frame ones; the method was immunoSEQ multiplex PCR. The data contain some 160,000 clones, about four fifths of them singletons. The source material was peripheral blood. The receptor set was obtained from a man aged 65 to 79 who had recovered from COVID-19. CDR3s include the opening cysteine and the closing phenylalanine or tryptophan. Each record gives: CDR3 length, V gene, clone size, D gene, J gene, CDR3 protein, CDR3 DNA. The D gene is left open where the match is weak. Not all rows give a size; the values are once, few, many and, for expanded clones, a class.

16,TRBV7-2,NA,NA,TRBJ1-5,CASSLGSAGEGQPQHF,TGTGCCAGCAGCTTAGGATCGGCAGGGGAAGGTCAGCCCCAGCATTTT
13,TRBV5-1,NA,TRBD1,TRBJ1-2,CASSEQGGDGYTF,TGCGCCAGCTCCGAACAGGGGGGCGATGGCTACACCTTC
14,TRBV11-1,NA,NA,TRBJ1-1,CASSPGTLVAEAFF,TGTGCCAGCAGCCCCGGGACTCTTGTCGCTGAAGCTTTCTTT
15,TRBV18,once,NA,TRBJ1-5,CASSPLGSEGQPQHF,TGTGCCAGCTCACCCCTGGGGTCGGAGGGTCAGCCCCAGCATTTT
15,TRBV5-1,NA,NA,TRBJ2-2,CASSPLFGQHGELFF,TGCGCCAGCAGCCCCCTGTTTGGACAGCACGGGGAGCTGTTTTTT
14,TRBV25-1,NA,NA,TRBJ1-1,CASSADSGRIEAFF,TGTGCCAGCAGTGCAGATAGCGGCAGAATTGAAGCTTTCTTT
15,TRBV10-3,NA,TRBD1,TRBJ2-7,CAISHQGASSYEQYF,TGTGCCATCAGCCACCAGGGGGCGAGCTCCTACGAGCAGTACTTC
15,TRBV4-1,NA,TRBD1,TRBJ1-4,CASSQAGTGSEKLFF,TGCGCCAGCAGCCAAGCCGGGACAGGGTCTGAAAAACTGTTTTTT
15,TRBV7-2,NA,TRBD1,TRBJ1-2,CASSPRQGEAYGYTF,TGTGCCAGCAGCCCCCGACAGGGGGAAGCCTATGGCTACACCTTC
15,TRBV19,once,TRBD2,TRBJ2-1,CASGSGLALNNEQFF,TGTGCCAGTGGATCGGGACTAGCCTTGAACAATGAGCAGTTCTTC
15,TRBV10-3,NA,NA,TRBJ2-5,CAISEFRQNQETQYF,TGTGCCATCAGTGAGTTCCGACAGAACCAAGAGACCCAGTACTTC
14,TRBV11-2,NA,TRBD1,TRBJ1-4,CASSRGQGLEKLFF,TGTGCCAGCAGCCGGGGACAGGGGCTGGAAAAACTGTTTTTT
16,TRBV3-1/TRBV3-2,NA,TRBD1,TRBJ1-6,CASSQYGTGRSSPLHF,TGTGCCAGCAGCCAATACGGGACAGGGAGGAGTTCACCCCTCCACTTT
13,TRBV18,NA,NA,TRBJ1-1,CASSPPSDREAFF,TGTGCCAGCTCACCGCCATCCGACAGGGAAGCTTTCTTT
17,TRBV27,NA,TRBD1,TRBJ1-4,CASSLLGQGLTNEKLFF,TGTGCCAGCAGTTTATTGGGACAGGGGTTAACTAATGAAAAACTGTTTTTT
15,TRBV5-4,NA,TRBD2,TRBJ2-3,CASSSAGGVGDTQYF,TGTGCCAGCAGCTCAGCGGGAGGGGTAGGAGATACGCAGTATTTT
16,TRBV7-3,NA,TRBD2,TRBJ2-1,CASSPGAGGYSNEQFF,TGTGCCAGCAGCCCAGGGGCGGGAGGGTACTCCAATGAGCAGTTCTTC
15,TRBV18,NA,TRBD2,TRBJ2-1,CASSPGTLAGGEQFF,TGTGCCAGCTCACCAGGAACGCTAGCGGGGGGAGAGCAGTTCTTC